The text below deals with one T cell receptor beta chain. Antigen specificity is unknown. The V gene's germline CDR1 is SGHVS and CDR2 FQNEAQ. Trimming shortened V by 5 bases and J by 5 bases, and 6 bases separated the two germline ends. The CDR3 contains 11 residues. The data derive from a study of T cells in localized non-small cell lung cancer. The study's findings and limits: Researchers found a median roughly 56 of the top 100 tumor clones in adjacent lung. Clonality of T cells reached its maximum in uninvolved adjacent lung, surpassing tumor.

Sequencing used immunoSEQ multiplex PCR; TCRdb keeps in-frame clones, though not all of them. The repertoire consists of around 22,000 clones, with about nine tenths occurring once and the leading ten covering under 10%. This sequence originates from a woman aged 35-75 years with stage III lung adenocarcinoma. This specimen was peripheral blood mononuclear cells, taken before any cancer treatment. V and J are TRBV7-8 and TRBJ2-5; D is ambiguous. The DNA of the CDR3 is TGTGCCAGCAGCGCCGGGGAGACCCAGTACTTC. This sequence encodes CASSAGETQYF.